This TCR beta chain emerged from a study of beta chain features in type 1 diabetes (dated by TCRdb to 2016 to 2018). For the wider study: Mean age, gender distribution, total cell number and subset yield did not differ between patients and healthy donors. A total of over 90,000,000 sorted cells were examined across all samples, and a strong correlation was observed between cell number per subset and RNA yield. The study compared the TCRB repertoires of sorted circulating CD4+ T cell subsets in recently diagnosed type 1 diabetes patients with those in matched healthy donors. Regulatory and stem cell-like memory subsets were isolated from only 8 patients and about eight healthy donors, whereas naive and central memory subsets came from all 28 donors.

The study at large found these results: Type 1 diabetes patients showed a moderate but significant shortening of TCRB CDR3 length in all four CD4+ subsets. Sequencing cDNA rather than genomic DNA could over-represent highly expressing activated cells, although activation and CD3 levels did not differ between groups. PCR may preferentially amplify shorter templates, but because patient and control samples were amplified and corrected together, any resulting skew would affect both groups equally. Naive, central memory and regulatory TCRB repertoires appeared to be more similar among patients than among healthy donors. Patients with type 1 diabetes made fewer insertions and deleted more nucleotides at VDJ recombination sites, implying thymic rearrangement abnormalities. Only small numbers of individuals were included in the HLA sub-analyses, which left unresolved whether HLA type had any influence on TCRB rearrangement.

This clone turned up a few times. The antigen it recognizes is unknown. Base qualities are not recorded, but no much larger clone differs from it by a single base. Each donor gave one peripheral blood draw, averaging approximately 0.12 L, which was collected into heparinised tubes. A BD FACSAria II was used to sort naive, central memory, regulatory and stem cell-like memory CD4+ T cells with a panel that included CD45RO, CCR7, CD25, CD127, CD95 and CD27. Every sorted population had a purity above 95%. Right away, PBMCs were isolated by Lymphoprep density gradient centrifugation and were stained directly, with no culture step. So that batch effects would be minimized, each experiment stained and sorted samples in pairs, pairing one healthy donor with one patient. All of the isolated RNA was reverse transcribed with the High Capacity cDNA Reverse Transcription Kit, so expressed TCRB transcripts were sequenced. Deep immunoSEQ sequencing was performed on naive, central memory and regulatory T cell samples, with an average of about 4 million total reads per sample. After sorted cells were lysed in RLT buffer, RNA was extracted with DNase-treated RNeasy Micro or Mini kits, with the choice depending on cell number. Each cell subset was processed on its own to prevent cross-contamination, while patient and healthy donor samples were processed together. TCRB sequences were amplified from cDNA with the immunoSEQ multiplex PCR, producing 87-bp fragments spanning the CDR3 region. Amplicons were sequenced on the Illumina HiSeq platform. The paper's processing steps were these. Synthetic template baselines were used to correct PCR bias computationally, reads within Hamming distance 2 were collapsed, and singletons that could not be merged were discarded. Reads were aligned against IMGT to assign V, D and J genes, CDR3 length and insertions or deletions at six rearrangement sites. Clonotype counts were normalized to sorted cell number within each subset before computing true diversity and Gini coefficients with the tcR R package. The overlap coefficient, calculated on TCRB nucleotide sequences, was used to measure repertoire sharing. As a proxy for the pre-selection repertoire, out-of-frame TCRB sequences from naive cells were analyzed. What TCRdb holds here is the immuneACCESS table cut down to in-frame rearrangements. Part of the clones is not present; checked against another copy, under half of the missing clones reflect an unresolved V gene, and the others are unexplained. That table gives V, J and clone size, and the DNA gave D and trimming. The sample table records about 350,000 clones; about 20% of these occur just once. Of the sample, approximately 0.046% is held by the ten largest clones.

The CDR3 runs 18 amino acids, cysteine and phenylalanine included. Only CDR3 DNA remains: 54 bases, in frame from the first base. Relative to germline, V is missing 4 bases and J is missing 0 bases, with 10 bases of the junction outside any gene match. From the germline V gene, CDR1 is SQVTM and CDR2 is ANQGSEA. The sample comprised naive CD4+ T cells from blood. This specimen's cell subset or site label, interpreted: true naive CD4+ T cells. This TCR was recovered from a woman aged 18-29 years in good health. This receptor chain uses TRBV29-1 and TRBJ2-7; TRBD2 agrees with 15 junctional bases. The nucleotides read TGCAGCGTTGGCCCCGGGACTAGCGGGAGGACGAGCTCCTACGAGCAGTACTTC. Its coded protein is CSVGPGTSGRTSSYEQYF.